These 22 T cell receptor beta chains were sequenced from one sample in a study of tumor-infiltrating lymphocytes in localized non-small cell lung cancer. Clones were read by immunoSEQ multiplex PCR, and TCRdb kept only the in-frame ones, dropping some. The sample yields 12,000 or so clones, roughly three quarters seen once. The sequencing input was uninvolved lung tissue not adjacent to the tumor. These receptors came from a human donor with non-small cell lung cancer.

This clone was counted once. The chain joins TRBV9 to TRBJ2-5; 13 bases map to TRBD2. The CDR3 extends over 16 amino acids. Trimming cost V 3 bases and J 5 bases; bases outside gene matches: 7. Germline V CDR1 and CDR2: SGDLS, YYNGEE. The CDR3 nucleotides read TGTGCCAGCAGCGCCCCGGGACTAGCGGGGTTGGAGACCCAGTACTTC. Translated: CASSAPGLAGLETQYF.

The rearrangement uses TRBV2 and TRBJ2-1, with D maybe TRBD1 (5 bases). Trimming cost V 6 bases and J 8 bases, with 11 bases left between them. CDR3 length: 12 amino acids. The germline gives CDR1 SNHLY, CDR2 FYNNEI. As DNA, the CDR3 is TGTGCCAGCAGGGCCTTAGGGGATGAGCAGTTCTTC. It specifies CASRALGDEQFF.

This CDR3 reads CASSGTGLSSYEQYF. The CDR3, as DNA: TGCGCCAGCAGCGGGACAGGGCTGTCGTCCTACGAGCAGTACTTC. The chain joins TRBV5-1 to TRBJ2-7; 9 bases map to TRBD1. CDR3 length: 15 amino acids. Trimming removed 4 bases from V and 1 base from J; junction bases left unmatched: 6. Germline assignment: CDR1 SGHRS and CDR2 YFSETQ. Variable domain in full (rest from reference TRBV5-1 and TRBJ2-7): KAGVTQTPRYLIKTRGQQVTLSCSPISGHRSVSWYQQTPGQGLQFLFEYFSETQRNKGNFPGRFSGRQFSNSRSEMNVSTLELGDSALYLCASSGTGLSSYEQYFGPGTRLTVT.

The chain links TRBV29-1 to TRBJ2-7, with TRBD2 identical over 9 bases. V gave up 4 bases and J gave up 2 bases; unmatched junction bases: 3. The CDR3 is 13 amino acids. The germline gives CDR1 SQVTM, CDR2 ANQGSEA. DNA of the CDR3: TGCAGCGTTGGGGGACTAGCTGCCTACGAGCAGTACTTC. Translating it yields CSVGGLAAYEQYF.

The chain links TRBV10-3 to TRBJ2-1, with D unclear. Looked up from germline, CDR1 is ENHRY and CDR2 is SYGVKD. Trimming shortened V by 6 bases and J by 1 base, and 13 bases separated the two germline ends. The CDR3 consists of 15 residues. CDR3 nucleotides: TGTGCCATCAGCGAAAAAATCGAATCCTACAATGAGCAGTTCTTC. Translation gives CAISEKIESYNEQFF.

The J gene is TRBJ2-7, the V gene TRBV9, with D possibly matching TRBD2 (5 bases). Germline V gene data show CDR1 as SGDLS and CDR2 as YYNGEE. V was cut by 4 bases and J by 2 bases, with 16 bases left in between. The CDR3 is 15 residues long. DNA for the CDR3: TGTGCCAGCAGCCCCTCAAGCGGTCCTCCCTACGAGCAGTACTTC. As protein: CASSPSSGPPYEQYF.

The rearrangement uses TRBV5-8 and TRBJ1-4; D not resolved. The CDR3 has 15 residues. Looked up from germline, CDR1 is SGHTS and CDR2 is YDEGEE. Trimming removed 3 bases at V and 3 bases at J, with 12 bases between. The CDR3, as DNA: TGTGCCAGCAGCTCCCTAGGAGAAGCTAATGAAAAACTGTTTTTT. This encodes CASSSLGEANEKLFF.

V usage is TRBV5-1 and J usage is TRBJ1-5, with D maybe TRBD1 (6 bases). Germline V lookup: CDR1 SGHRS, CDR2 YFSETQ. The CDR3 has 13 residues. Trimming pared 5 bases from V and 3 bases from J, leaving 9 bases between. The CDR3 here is CASRQGPNQPQHF. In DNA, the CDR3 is TGCGCCAGCAGACAGGGCCCCAATCAGCCCCAGCATTTT.

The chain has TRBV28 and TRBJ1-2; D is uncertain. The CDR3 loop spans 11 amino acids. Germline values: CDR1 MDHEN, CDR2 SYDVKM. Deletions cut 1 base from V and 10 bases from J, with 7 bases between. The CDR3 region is CASSLSRTYTF. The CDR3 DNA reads TGTGCCAGCAGTTTATCGCGGACCTACACCTTC.

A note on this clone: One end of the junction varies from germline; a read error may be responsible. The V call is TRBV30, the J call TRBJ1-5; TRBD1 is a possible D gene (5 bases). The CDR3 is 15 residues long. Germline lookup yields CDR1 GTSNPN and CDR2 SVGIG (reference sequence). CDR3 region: CAGSASGARKQNQHF. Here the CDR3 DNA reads TGTGCCGGGAGTGCCTCCGGGGCTAGAAAGCAGAACCAGCATTTT.

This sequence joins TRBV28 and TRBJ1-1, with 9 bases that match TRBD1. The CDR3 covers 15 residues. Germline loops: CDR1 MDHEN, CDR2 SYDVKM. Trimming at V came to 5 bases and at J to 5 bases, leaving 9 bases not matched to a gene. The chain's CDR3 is CASSRYRGHGTEAFF. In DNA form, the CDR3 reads TGTGCCAGCAGTCGTTACAGGGGGCATGGGACTGAAGCTTTCTTT.

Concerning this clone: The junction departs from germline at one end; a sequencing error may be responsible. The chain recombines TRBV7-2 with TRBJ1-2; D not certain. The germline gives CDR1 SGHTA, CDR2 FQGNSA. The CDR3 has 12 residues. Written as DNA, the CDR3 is TGTGCCAGCAGCTTCCAAGACTACGGCTACACCTTC. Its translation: CASSFQDYGYTF.

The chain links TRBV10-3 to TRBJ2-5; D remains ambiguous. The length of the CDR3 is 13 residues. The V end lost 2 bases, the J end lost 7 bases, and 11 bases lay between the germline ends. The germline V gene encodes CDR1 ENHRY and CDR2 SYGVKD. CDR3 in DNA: TGTGCCATCAGTGAGCCATCAAAGAGGACCCAGTACTTC. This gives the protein CAISEPSKRTQYF.

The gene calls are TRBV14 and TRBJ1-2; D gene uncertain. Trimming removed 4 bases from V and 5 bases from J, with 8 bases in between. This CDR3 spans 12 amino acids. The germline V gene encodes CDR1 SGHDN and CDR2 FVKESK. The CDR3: CASSPWVYGYTF. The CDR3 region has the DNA TGTGCCAGCAGCCCCTGGGTGTATGGCTACACCTTC.

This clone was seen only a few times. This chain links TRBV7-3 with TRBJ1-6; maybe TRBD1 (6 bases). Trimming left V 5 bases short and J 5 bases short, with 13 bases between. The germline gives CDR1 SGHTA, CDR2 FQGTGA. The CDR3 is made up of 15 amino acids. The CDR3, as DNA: TGTGCCAGCAGCCTTCAGGGGCCCCATAATTCACCCCTCCACTTT. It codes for CASSLQGPHNSPLHF.

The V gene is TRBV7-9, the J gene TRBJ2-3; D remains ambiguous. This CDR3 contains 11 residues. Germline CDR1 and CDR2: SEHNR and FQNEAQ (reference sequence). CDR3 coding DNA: TGTGCACACAGCAGCACAGATACGCAGTATTTT. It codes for CAHSSTDTQYF.

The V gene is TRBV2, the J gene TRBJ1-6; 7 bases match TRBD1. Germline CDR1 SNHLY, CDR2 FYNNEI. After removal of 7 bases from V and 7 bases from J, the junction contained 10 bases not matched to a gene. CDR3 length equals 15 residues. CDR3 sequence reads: CASTGQAVINSPLHF. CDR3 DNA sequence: TGTGCCAGCACCGGACAGGCGGTAATCAATTCACCCCTCCACTTT.

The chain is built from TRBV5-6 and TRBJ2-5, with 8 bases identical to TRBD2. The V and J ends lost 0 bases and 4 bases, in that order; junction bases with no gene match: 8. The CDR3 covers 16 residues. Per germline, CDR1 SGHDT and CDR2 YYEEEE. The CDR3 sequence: CASSLGLGRGGETQYF. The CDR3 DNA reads TGTGCCAGCAGCTTGGGACTAGGCCGGGGGGGAGAGACCCAGTACTTC.

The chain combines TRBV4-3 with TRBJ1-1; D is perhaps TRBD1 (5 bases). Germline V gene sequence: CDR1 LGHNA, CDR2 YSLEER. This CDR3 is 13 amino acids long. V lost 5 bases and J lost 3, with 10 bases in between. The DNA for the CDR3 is TGCGCCAGCAGCTTCAGGGTTCACACTGAAGCTTTCTTT. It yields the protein CASSFRVHTEAFF.

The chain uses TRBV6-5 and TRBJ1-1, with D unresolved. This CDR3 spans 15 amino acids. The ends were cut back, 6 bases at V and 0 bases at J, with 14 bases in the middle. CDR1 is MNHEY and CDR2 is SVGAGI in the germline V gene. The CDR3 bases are TGTGCCAGCAGGGGGTCAGCCAGGATGAACACTGAAGCTTTCTTT. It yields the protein CASRGSARMNTEAFF.

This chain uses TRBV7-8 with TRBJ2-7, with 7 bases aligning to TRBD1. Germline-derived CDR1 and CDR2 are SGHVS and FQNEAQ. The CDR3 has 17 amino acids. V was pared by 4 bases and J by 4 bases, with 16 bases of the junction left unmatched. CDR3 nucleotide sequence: TGTGCCAGCAGCTCCCGCCGGGACAGTATCCTAAGGTACGAGCAGTACTTC. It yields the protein CASSSRRDSILRYEQYF.

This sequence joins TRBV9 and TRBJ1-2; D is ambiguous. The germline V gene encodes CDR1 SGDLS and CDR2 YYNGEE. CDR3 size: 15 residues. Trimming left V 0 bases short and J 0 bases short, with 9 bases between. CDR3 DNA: TGTGCCAGCAGCGTAGGAGCCGGATCTAACTATGGCTACACCTTC. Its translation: CASSVGAGSNYGYTF.